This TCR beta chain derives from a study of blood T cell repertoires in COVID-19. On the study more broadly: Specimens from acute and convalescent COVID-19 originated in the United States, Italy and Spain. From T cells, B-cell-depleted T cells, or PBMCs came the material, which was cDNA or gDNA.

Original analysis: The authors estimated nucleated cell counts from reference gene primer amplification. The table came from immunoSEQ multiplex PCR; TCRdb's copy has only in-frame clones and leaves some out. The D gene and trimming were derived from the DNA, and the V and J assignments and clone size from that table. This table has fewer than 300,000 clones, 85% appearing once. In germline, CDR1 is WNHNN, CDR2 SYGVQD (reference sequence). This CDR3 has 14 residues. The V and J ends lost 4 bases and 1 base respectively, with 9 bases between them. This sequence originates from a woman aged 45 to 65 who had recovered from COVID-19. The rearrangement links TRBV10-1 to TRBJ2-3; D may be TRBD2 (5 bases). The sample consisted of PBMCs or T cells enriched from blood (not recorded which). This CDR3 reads CASSGGIGTDTQYF. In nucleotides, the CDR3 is TGCGCCAGCAGTGGAGGGATTGGCACAGATACGCAGTATTTT.